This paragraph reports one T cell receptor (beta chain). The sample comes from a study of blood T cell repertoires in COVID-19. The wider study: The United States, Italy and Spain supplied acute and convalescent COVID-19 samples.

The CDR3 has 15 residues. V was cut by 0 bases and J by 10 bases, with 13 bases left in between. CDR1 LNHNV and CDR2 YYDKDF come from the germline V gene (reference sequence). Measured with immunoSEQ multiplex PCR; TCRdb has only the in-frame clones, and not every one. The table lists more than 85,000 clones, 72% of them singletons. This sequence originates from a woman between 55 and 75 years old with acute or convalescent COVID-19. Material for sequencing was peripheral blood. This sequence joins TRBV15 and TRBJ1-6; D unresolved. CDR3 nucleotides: TGTGCCACCAGCAGAGATCCTAATTTGCAATCACCCCTCCACTTT. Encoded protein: CATSRDPNLQSPLHF.